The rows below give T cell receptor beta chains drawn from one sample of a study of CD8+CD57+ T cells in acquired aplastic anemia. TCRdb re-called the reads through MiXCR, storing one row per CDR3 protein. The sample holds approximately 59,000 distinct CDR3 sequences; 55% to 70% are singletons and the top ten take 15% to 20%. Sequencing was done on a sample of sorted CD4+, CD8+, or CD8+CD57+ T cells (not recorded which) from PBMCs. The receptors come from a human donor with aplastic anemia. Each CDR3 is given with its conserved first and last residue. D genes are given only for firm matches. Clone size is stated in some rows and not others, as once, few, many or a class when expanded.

CDR3: CASSVFRSSSYNEQFF
DNA: TGTGCCAGCAGCGTGTTCAGGAGCAGCTCCTACAATGAGCAGTTCTTC
J: TRBJ2-1
V: TRBV9
D: .
size: many

CDR3: CAIAKEGGDYGYTF
DNA: TGTGCCATCGCAAAAGAGGGGGGTGACTATGGCTACACCTTC
J: TRBJ1-2
V: TRBV19
D: .
size: once

CDR3: CASSPDAPPGYTF
DNA: TGTGCCAGCTCTCCGGACGCTCCTCCGGGCTACACCTTC
J: TRBJ1-2
V: TRBV19
D: .
size: .

CDR3: CSVDGGAGKPYEQYF
DNA: TGCAGCGTTGATGGGGGGGCAGGGAAGCCCTACGAGCAGTACTTC
J: TRBJ2-7
V: TRBV29-1
D: .
size: .

CDR3: CASSSSTGIRKEKLFF
DNA: TGTGCCAGCAGCTCGTCAACCGGGATCCGAAAGGAAAAACTGTTTTTT
J: TRBJ1-4
V: TRBV11-1
D: .
size: .

CDR3: CASSEHPVEQYF
DNA: TGTGCCAGCAGCGAGCATCCAGTCGAGCAGTACTTC
J: TRBJ2-7
V: TRBV12-3/TRBV12-4
D: .
size: .

CDR3: CSATGTSGFTDTQYF
DNA: TGCAGCGCTACCGGGACTAGCGGCTTCACAGATACGCAGTATTTT
J: TRBJ2-3
V: TRBV29-1
D: TRBD2
size: once

CDR3: CASSPSSGRPGETQYF
DNA: TGTGCCAGCAGCCCTTCTAGCGGGAGGCCGGGGGAGACCCAGTACTTC
J: TRBJ2-5
V: TRBV7-6
D: TRBD2
size: .

CDR3: CASSPRTSGGTTSTDTQYF
DNA: TGTGCCAGCAGCCCCCGGACTAGCGGGGGGACTACTAGCACAGATACGCAGTATTTT
J: TRBJ2-3
V: TRBV4-2
D: TRBD2
size: .

CDR3: CATSDSGTGSYEQYF
DNA: TGTGCCACCAGTGATTCCGGGACAGGGTCCTACGAGCAGTACTTC
J: TRBJ2-7
V: TRBV24-1
D: TRBD1
size: .

CDR3: CASSPVGEYEQYF
DNA: TGCGCCAGCAGCCCAGTCGGGGAGTACGAGCAGTACTTC
J: TRBJ2-7
V: TRBV4-1
D: .
size: many

CDR3: CASTMADRYLGYTF
DNA: TGTGCCAGCACAATGGCGGACAGATATCTTGGCTACACCTTC
J: TRBJ1-2
V: TRBV6-2/TRBV6-3
D: .
size: many